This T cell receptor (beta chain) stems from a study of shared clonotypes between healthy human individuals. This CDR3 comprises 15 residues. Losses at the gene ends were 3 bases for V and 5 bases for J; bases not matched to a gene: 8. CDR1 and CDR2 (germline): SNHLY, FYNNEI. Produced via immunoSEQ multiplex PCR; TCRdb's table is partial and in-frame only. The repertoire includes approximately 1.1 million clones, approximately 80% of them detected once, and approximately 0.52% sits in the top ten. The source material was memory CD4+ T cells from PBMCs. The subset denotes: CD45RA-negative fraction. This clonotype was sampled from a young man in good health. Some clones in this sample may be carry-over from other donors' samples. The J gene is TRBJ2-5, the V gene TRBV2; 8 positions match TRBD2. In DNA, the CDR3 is TGTGCCAGCAGTGAGTCAGCGGGAGCTTGGGAGACCCAGTACTTC. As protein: CASSESAGAWETQYF.